Listed below are T cell receptor beta chains from one sample, sequenced in a study of cytomegalovirus exposure and HLA in healthy donors. The method was immunoSEQ multiplex PCR; TCRdb's version includes in-frame clones alone and lacks a portion of them. The sample comprises about 94,000 clones, approximately 76% of which are singletons, and around 1.4% rests with the top ten. Sequencing was performed on PBMCs. All receptors derive from a male donor in good health and CMV-seronegative. CDR3s include the opening cysteine and the closing phenylalanine or tryptophan. D genes are given only for firm matches. Clone size is not always given. Where it is, it says once, few, many or a class for expanded clones.

- | TRBJ2-5 | TRBV6-1 | TRBD2 | CASSGRILAPETQYF | TGTGCCAGCAGTGGCCGGATACTAGCGCCTGAGACCCAGTACTTC
- | TRBJ2-7 | TRBV29-1 | TRBD2 | CSAGLAGDYEQYF | TGCAGCGCTGGACTAGCGGGAGACTACGAGCAGTACTTC
few | TRBJ2-5 | TRBV11-2 | TRBD2 | CASSPGLAGAEETQYF | TGTGCCAGCAGCCCAGGACTAGCGGGAGCGGAAGAGACCCAGTACTTC
- | TRBJ2-7 | TRBV5-5 | - | CASSATGHPYEQYF | TGTGCCAGCAGCGCGACAGGTCATCCCTACGAGCAGTACTTC
few | TRBJ1-2 | TRBV6-5 | - | CASRTGGAYGYTF | TGTGCCAGCAGGACGGGGGGGGCCTATGGCTACACCTTC
- | TRBJ1-2 | TRBV30 | TRBD1 | CAWLGTGVFYGYTF | TGTGCCTGGTTGGGGACAGGGGTATTTTATGGCTACACCTTC
few | TRBJ1-5 | TRBV28 | - | CASRPTGSFQPQHF | TGTGCCAGCAGGCCGACAGGCTCTTTTCAGCCCCAGCATTTT
- | TRBJ2-6 | TRBV15 | - | CATSRDGGLKSGANVLTF | TGTGCCACCAGCAGAGATGGCGGACTCAAATCTGGGGCCAACGTCCTGACTTTC
- | TRBJ2-1 | TRBV4-3 | - | CASSQAMEAYNEQFF | TGCGCCAGCAGCCAAGCCATGGAGGCCTACAATGAGCAGTTCTTC
- | TRBJ1-4 | TRBV6-4 | - | CASSDSGGNNEKLFF | TGTGCCAGCAGTGACTCGGGAGGGAACAATGAAAAACTGTTTTTT
- | TRBJ1-4 | TRBV4-3 | - | CASSPAGEKLFF | TGCGCCAGCAGCCCCGCTGGCGAAAAACTGTTTTTT
few | TRBJ1-2 | TRBV4-3 | - | CASSQTPAGDSGGYTF | TGCGCCAGCAGCCAAACTCCAGCGGGCGACAGTGGAGGCTACACCTTC
- | TRBJ2-1 | TRBV9 | TRBD1 | CASSVGQGLFNEQFF | TGTGCCAGCAGCGTAGGACAGGGTCTCTTCAATGAGCAGTTCTTC
- | TRBJ2-6 | TRBV28 | - | CASSPTQTSGANGLTF | TGTGCCAGCAGTCCTACACAGACCTCTGGGGCCAACGGCCTGACTTTC
- | TRBJ2-1 | TRBV7-6 | - | CASSLVGTAYPPLSNEQFF | TGTGCCAGCAGCTTAGTTGGGACTGCCTACCCACCTCTCTCAAATGAGCAGTTCTTC
- | TRBJ1-1 | TRBV29-1 | - | CSANRDTSGTEAFF | TGCAGCGCAAACCGGGACACTAGCGGCACTGAAGCTTTCTTT
- | TRBJ1-2 | TRBV5-4 | TRBD1 | CASSLTGTAFYGYTF | TGTGCCAGCAGCTTAACCGGGACAGCTTTCTATGGCTACACCTTC
- | TRBJ2-7 | TRBV28 | - | CASSLPRDGPVEQYF | TGTGCCAGCAGTCTCCCCCGAGATGGTCCCGTCGAGCAGTACTTC
- | TRBJ2-7 | TRBV2 | TRBD1 | CASGRDSPYEQYF | TGTGCCAGCGGCCGGGACAGCCCTTACGAGCAGTACTTC
once | TRBJ2-1 | TRBV19 | - | CASSIKREMEQFF | TGTGCCAGTAGTATTAAGAGGGAAATGGAGCAGTTCTTC
once | TRBJ1-4 | TRBV27 | - | CASSFIRKGGLREKLFF | TGTGCCAGCAGTTTCATCAGGAAAGGTGGGCTACGGGAAAAACTGTTTTTT
- | TRBJ1-2 | TRBV2 | TRBD1 | CASTPSTGSYGYTF | TGTGCCAGCACCCCGTCGACAGGGTCCTATGGCTACACCTTC
- | TRBJ2-7 | TRBV4-3 | TRBD2 | CASSQDDGTSYEQYF | TGCGCCAGCAGCCAAGATGACGGGACTAGCTACGAGCAGTACTTC
- | TRBJ2-7 | TRBV10-1 | - | CASIRTRQYEQYF | TGCGCCAGCATCCGGACACGGCAATACGAGCAGTACTTC
- | TRBJ1-5 | TRBV6-1 | - | CASRLRGSGNQPQHF | TGTGCCAGCAGGCTCCGGGGGTCGGGCAATCAGCCCCAGCATTTT
- | TRBJ1-1 | TRBV6-5 | - | CASSYSRDSNTEAFF | TGTGCCAGCAGTTACTCAAGAGACTCGAACACTGAAGCTTTCTTT
- | TRBJ2-2 | TRBV6-1 | TRBD1 | CASSRTGITGELFF | TGTGCCAGCAGCCGGACAGGGATCACCGGGGAGCTGTTTTTT
large | TRBJ2-7 | TRBV28 | TRBD1 | CASSPGQDYEQYF | TGTGCCAGCAGCCCGGGACAGGACTACGAGCAGTACTTC
- | TRBJ1-3 | TRBV7-2 | TRBD1 | CASSAGTGGGSGNTIYF | TGTGCCAGCAGCGCCGGGACAGGGGGCGGATCTGGAAACACCATATATTTT
- | TRBJ1-6 | TRBV14 | - | CASSQAPSLSSYNSPLHF | TGTGCCAGCAGCCAAGCTCCCAGTTTAAGCTCCTATAATTCACCCCTCCACTTT